This T cell receptor beta chain was found in a study of shared clonotypes between healthy human individuals. The CDR3 is made up of 13 amino acids. Germline CDR1 SGHAT, CDR2 FQNNGV. Trimming took off 7 bases at V and 1 base at J, with 10 bases between the two ends. Method: immunoSEQ multiplex PCR; TCRdb's copy keeps in-frame clones and lacks some. Of 2 million to 2.5 million clones detected, 80% to 95% appear once; the ten largest clones hold 0.39%. What was sequenced was naive CD4+ T cells from PBMCs. Subset specified: CD45RA+ positively selected. The V gene is TRBV11-2, the J gene TRBJ1-1; D is unresolved. The clonotype originates from a man younger than 35 in good health. Some clones in this sample may be carry-over from other donors' samples. The DNA for the CDR3 is TGTGCCAGCACTCATTGGGGGAACACTGAAGCTTTCTTT. This sequence encodes CASTHWGNTEAFF.